The present T cell receptor (beta chain) was sequenced within a study of CD8 T cells in Susac syndrome. Germline CDR1 is SGDLS and CDR2 is YYNGEE. V lost 3 bases and J lost 2, with 15 bases in between. The CDR3 length is 15 residues. Overall study results and limits: It was acknowledged in the study that the number of individuals who were included in its TCR sequencing and HLA analysis was relatively small.

In the case of this clonotype: Its matching antigen is unknown.

The multiple sclerosis control group comprised treatment-naive patients with stable or active relapsing-remitting disease. The CD8+ and CD4+ T cells were isolated magnetically using a negative isolation approach, whereas the TEMRA cells were enriched by FACS. Random hexamers were used to reverse transcribe the RNA input (roughly 0.5 to 1 ug). Amplification of the TCR beta CDR3 was carried out by immunoSEQ multiplex PCR, which spanned a total of 54 Vbeta and 13 Jbeta segments. TCRdb independently ran MiXCR on the immunoSEQ multiplex PCR reads; one entry per CDR3 protein. The data contain 150,000 or so distinct CDR3 sequences, roughly 96% of them singletons.

The sample taken for sequencing was CD8+ T cells from PBMCs. This sequence was found in a human donor with multiple sclerosis. The chain uses TRBV9 and TRBJ2-7, with D unresolved. CDR3 protein: CASSAGEGFTYEQYF. CDR3 nucleotides: TGTGCCAGCAGCGCTGGGGAAGGGTTCACCTACGAGCAGTACTTC.